A single sample gave rise to the 6 T cell receptor beta chains below, sequenced in a study of CD8+ T cells in alopecia areata. The sorting of pooled cutaneous lymph node cells relied on CD4, CD8alpha, NKG2D, NKG2ACE and other markers. RNA extraction and reverse transcription yielded cDNA as sequencing template. Assay: immunoSEQ multiplex PCR; the TCRdb copy retains only in-frame clones and omits some. The counts give over 15,000 clones, none of them seen only once; around a third is held by the top ten. Input material: CD8+ T cells sorted from a lymph node. These receptor sequences come from a C3H/HeJ mouse with alopecia areata. This mouse strain has H2-k as its MHC haplotype.

This clone was seen many times. Any gene name here is a mouse gene name. The missing CDR3 end, 4 residues past where the read stops, is filled in from the germline J gene. The chain joins TRBV5 to TRBJ2-7; TRBD2 is a possible D gene (6 bases). Germline CDR1 reads LGHNA; CDR2 reads YNLKQL (reference sequence). This CDR3 has 11 amino acids. The CDR3 DNA, read in part, is TGTGCCAGCAGCCGGGGGGAT. Protein: CASSRGD. The complete CDR3 sequence is CASSRGDEQYF.

Concerning this clone: Mouse names are used for the genes. The CDR3 goes on 4 residues after the read ends, and that part is filled in from the germline J gene. The chain couples TRBV1 to TRBJ2-4, with 9 bases lining up with TRBD2. Germline CDR1 reads NSQYPW; CDR2 reads LRSPGD (reference sequence). The CDR3 is made up of 16 amino acids. Trimming at V came to 0 bases and at J to 3 bases, leaving 4 bases not matched to a gene. Partial CDR3 DNA: TGCACCTGCAGTGCAGAAACTGGGGGGAACCAAAAC. Its translation is CTCSAETGGNQN. The whole CDR3 reads CTCSAETGGNQNTLYF.

This clone was recorded a few times. The DNA translation disagrees with the TCRdb protein at residue 13, so the protein in this description comes from the DNA. Germline and genes here are mouse. The sequence runs out 3 residues before the end of the CDR3; the remainder is reconstructed from the germline J gene. The chain uses TRBV5 and TRBJ1-3; TRBD1 is a possible D gene (5 bases). Germline-derived CDR1 and CDR2 are LGHNA and YNLKQL (reference sequence). CDR3 size: 16 residues. V lost 0 bases and J lost 0, with 9 bases in between. Partial CDR3 DNA: TGTGCCAGCAGCCAAGAGCGGACAAATTCTGGAAATACG. Translated, it gives CASSQERTNSGNT. The complete CDR3 sequence is CASSQERTNSGNTLYF.

This clone appeared many times. The gene names given are mouse names. The observed sequence ends 4 residues before the CDR3 terminus, with the missing tail filled in from the germline J gene. This rearrangement joins TRBV13-3 to TRBJ2-7; 8 bases match TRBD2. CDR3 length equals 14 residues. Germline V gene lookup returns CDR1 NNHDY and CDR2 SYVADS. Trimming cost V 1 base and J 2 bases; bases outside gene matches: 2. The covered CDR3 bases are TGTGCCAGCAGTGATTGGGGGGGGCCCTAT. Its protein product is CASSDWGGPY. The entire CDR3 reads CASSDWGGPYEQYF.

This clone has more than one count but fewer than ten. The listed genes are named as in mouse. The observed sequence ends 4 residues before the CDR3 terminus, with the missing tail filled in from the germline J gene. V is TRBV14 and J is TRBJ2-1; 13 nucleotides line up with TRBD2. V shed 4 bases and J 3 bases; nucleotides not matched to a gene: 1. The CDR3 totals 15 residues. In germline, CDR1 is SGHDT, CDR2 FRDEAV. CDR3: CASSGLGGRYAEQFF. Incomplete CDR3 DNA: TGTGCCAGCAGTGGACTGGGGGGGCGCTATGCT.

Note on this clone: Gene names and germline refer to mouse. The read halts 4 residues ahead of the CDR3 end, with the missing end drawn from the germline J gene. This chain connects TRBV31 to TRBJ2-1; 8 nucleotides align to TRBD2. The germline V gene has CDR1 GKSSPN and CDR2 SITVG. Losses at the gene ends were 3 bases for V and 3 bases for J; bases not matched to a gene: 1. The CDR3 has 13 amino acids. The CDR3: CAWSWGVYAEQFF. Partial CDR3 DNA: TGTGCCTGGAGCTGGGGGGTCTATGCT.